The present TCR beta chain was sequenced within a study of cytomegalovirus exposure and HLA in healthy donors (dated by TCRdb to about 2017). About the full investigation: A later analysis indicated that the 130 or so validation repertoires were generated on the platform also employed for the 700 or so repertoires of the first cohort. The study aimed to test whether cataloging public T cell receptors could reveal signatures of past pathogen exposure. In addition to the first cohort of around 670 subjects, a separate validation cohort of 130 or so different subjects was used. High-throughput TCR immunosequencing, statistical association of individual TCRs with disease status, and machine learning were combined to predict cytomegalovirus infection status.

About this clone: It has no known antigen specificity. Per-base quality was not reported, and no clone a single base away is much larger than it.

CDR1 SNHLY and CDR2 FYNNEI were looked up in the germline V gene. A distance of 18 bases separates the germline ends of V and J, which lose 0 bases and 3 bases respectively. The CDR3 sequence holds 17 residues, the cysteine and phenylalanine included. The DNA shown is the 51-base CDR3, in frame from base 1. Libraries were constructed by the immunoSEQ multiplex PCR assay. In the authors' own workflow: To diagnose cytomegalovirus status from the catalog of TCR beta chain sequences, a statistical classification framework was built. Held by TCRdb, this immuneACCESS table contains in-frame sequences only and omits some clones. Under half of the omission traces to an unresolved V gene where checked; the cause of the rest is unknown. V and J calls and clone size come straight from that table; D and trimming were deduced from the DNA. The sample table contains some 70,000 clones; only one count was recorded for about 89% of them. Around 1.7% of the sample is taken by the ten largest.

Separate from the roughly 630-subject first cohort, the validation cohort of roughly 130 subjects was the group to which the donors belonged. What the work shows at the level of the full study, not this receptor alone: In the study, 164 TCR beta chains were listed as associated with cytomegalovirus. The validation cohort had no HLA typing available for a later analysis, so co-occurrence within that cohort was assessed over all 130 or so repertoires. The classifier was reported to diagnose cytomegalovirus status with high specificity and sensitivity in both the original and validation cohorts. In vitro tests confirmed that a few of the cytomegalovirus-associated TCR beta chains recognize cytomegalovirus antigens. Subsequent analysis determined that TCRs grouped into clusters in the first cohort also showed a tendency toward co-occurrence across the approximately 120 validation repertoires, and about 94% of cluster scores exceeded 0. According to the authors, the approach could potentially be generalized to other disease states and immunological phenotypes. While some public TCRs were present in many individuals, most TCR sequences turned up only very rarely across donors.

The sample consisted of PBMCs. This receptor was obtained from a woman aged 18 to 35 in good health and CMV-seronegative. The chain was built from TRBV2 and TRBJ2-7; 6 matching bases give a weak D call of TRBD2. Here is the DNA: TGTGCCAGCAGTGAAGCGCTCAGGGAGGCACGGGGCTACGAGCAGTACTTC. Translated, it reads CASSEALREARGYEQYF. Joined to the reference TRBV2 and TRBJ2-7 proteins, this CDR3 gives the full variable domain: EPEVTQTPSHQVTQMGQEVILRCVPISNHLYFYWYRQILGQKVEFLVSFYNNEISEKSEIFDDQFSVERPDGSNFTLKIRSTKLEDSAMYFCASSEALREARGYEQYFGPGTRLTVT.